The sequence of this T cell receptor (beta chain) was determined in a study of shared T cell receptors in the human thymus. Assay used: immunoSEQ multiplex PCR; TCRdb lists only in-frame clones, some missing. The table lists 550,000 to 800,000 clones, approximately 85% of them singletons, with 0.0095% to 0.013% in the top ten. The germline gives CDR1 SSHAT, CDR2 FNYEAQ (reference sequence). The CDR3 has 17 amino acids. Losses at the gene ends were 11 bases for V and 4 bases for J; bases not matched to a gene: 17. These same data were also listed under a study on human thymus T cells. That paper notes: The study used thymus tissue resected during corrective heart surgery.

Specimen: thymocytes. The chain has TRBV7-7 and TRBJ1-2; TRBD1 agrees at 12 bases. The TCR comes from a girl in the first two years of life with a congenital heart defect. The CDR3 reads CADSTRDRGRVCYGYTF. CDR3 nucleotide sequence: TGTGCCGACAGTACAAGGGACAGGGGGCGAGTATGCTATGGCTACACCTTC.